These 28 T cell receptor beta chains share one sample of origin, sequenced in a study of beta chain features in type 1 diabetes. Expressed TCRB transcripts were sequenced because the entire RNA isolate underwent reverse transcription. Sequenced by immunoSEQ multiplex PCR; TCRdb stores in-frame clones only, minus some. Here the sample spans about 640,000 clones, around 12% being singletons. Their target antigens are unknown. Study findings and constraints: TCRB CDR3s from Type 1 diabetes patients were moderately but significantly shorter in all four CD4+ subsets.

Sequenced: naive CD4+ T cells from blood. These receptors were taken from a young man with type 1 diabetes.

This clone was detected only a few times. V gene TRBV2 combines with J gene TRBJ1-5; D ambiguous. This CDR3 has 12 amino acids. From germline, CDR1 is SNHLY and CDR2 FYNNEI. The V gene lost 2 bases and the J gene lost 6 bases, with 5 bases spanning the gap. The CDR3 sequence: CASSEFLQPQHF. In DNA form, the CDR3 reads TGTGCCAGCAGTGAATTTCTTCAGCCCCAGCATTTT.

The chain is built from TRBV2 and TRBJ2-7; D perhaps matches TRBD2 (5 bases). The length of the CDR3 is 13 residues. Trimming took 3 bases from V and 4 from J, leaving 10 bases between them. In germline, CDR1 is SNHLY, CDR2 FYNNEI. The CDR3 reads CASSDSGLYEQYF. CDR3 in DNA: TGTGCCAGCAGTGATTCGGGGTTGTACGAGCAGTACTTC.

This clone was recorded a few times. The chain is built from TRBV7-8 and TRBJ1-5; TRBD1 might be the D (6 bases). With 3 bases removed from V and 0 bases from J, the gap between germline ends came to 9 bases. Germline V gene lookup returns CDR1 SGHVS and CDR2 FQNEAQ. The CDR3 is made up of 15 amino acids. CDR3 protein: CASSFQGNSNQPQHF. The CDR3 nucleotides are TGTGCCAGCAGCTTCCAGGGGAATAGCAATCAGCCCCAGCATTTT.

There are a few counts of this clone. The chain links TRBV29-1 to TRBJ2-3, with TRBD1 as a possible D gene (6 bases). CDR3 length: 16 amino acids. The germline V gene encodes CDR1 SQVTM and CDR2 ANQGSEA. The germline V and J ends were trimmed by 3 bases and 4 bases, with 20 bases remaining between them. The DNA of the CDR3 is TGCAGCGTTGAGAGGGGGAGACAGACAGACGCAGATACGCAGTATTTT. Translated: CSVERGRQTDADTQYF.

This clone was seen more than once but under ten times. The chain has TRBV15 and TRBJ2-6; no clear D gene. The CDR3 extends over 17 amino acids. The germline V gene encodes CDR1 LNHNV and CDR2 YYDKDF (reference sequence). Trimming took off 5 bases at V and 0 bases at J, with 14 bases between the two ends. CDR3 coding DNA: TGTGCCACCAGCGAGACACCTGGGAACTCTGGGGCCAACGTCCTGACTTTC. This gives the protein CATSETPGNSGANVLTF.

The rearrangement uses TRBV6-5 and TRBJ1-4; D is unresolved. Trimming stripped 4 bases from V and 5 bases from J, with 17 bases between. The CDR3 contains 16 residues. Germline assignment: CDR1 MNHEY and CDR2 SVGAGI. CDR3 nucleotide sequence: TGTGCCAGCAGTTCCCCTTTCACAGTTCGAAATGAAAAACTGTTTTTT. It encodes CASSSPFTVRNEKLFF.

The CDR3 sequence is CASSYSAPGAYEQYF. Here the CDR3 DNA reads TGTGCCAGCAGTTACTCCGCCCCGGGCGCCTACGAGCAGTACTTC. The V gene is TRBV6-6, the J gene TRBJ2-7; no clear D gene. Germline V gene sequence: CDR1 MNHNY, CDR2 SVGAGI (reference sequence). V was pared by 0 bases and J by 2 bases, with 11 bases between. This CDR3 is 15 amino acids long.

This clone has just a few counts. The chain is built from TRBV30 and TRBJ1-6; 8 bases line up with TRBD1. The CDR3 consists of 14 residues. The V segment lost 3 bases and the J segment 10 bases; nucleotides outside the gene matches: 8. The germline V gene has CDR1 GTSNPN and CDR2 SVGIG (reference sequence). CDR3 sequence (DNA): TGTGCCTGGAGACGAGGCAGGGGGCAATCACCCCTCCACTTT. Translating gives CAWRRGRGQSPLHF.

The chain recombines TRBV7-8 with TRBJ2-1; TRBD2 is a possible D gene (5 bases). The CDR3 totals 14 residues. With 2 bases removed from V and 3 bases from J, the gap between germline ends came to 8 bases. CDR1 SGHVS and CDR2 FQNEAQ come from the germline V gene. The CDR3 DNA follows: TGTGCCAGCAGCTTACCCGGGGACTACAATGAGCAGTTCTTC. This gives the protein CASSLPGDYNEQFF.

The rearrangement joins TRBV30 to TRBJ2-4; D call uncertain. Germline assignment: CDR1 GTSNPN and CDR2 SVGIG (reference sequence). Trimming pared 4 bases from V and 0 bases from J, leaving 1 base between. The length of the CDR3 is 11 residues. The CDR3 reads CAWIAKNIQYF. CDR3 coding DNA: TGTGCCTGGATAGCCAAAAACATTCAGTACTTC.

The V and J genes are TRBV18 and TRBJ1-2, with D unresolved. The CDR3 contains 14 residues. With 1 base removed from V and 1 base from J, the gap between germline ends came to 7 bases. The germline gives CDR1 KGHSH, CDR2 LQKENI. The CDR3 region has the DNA TGTGCCAGCTCACCACAAGAGATTAACTATGGCTACACCTTC. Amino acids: CASSPQEINYGYTF.

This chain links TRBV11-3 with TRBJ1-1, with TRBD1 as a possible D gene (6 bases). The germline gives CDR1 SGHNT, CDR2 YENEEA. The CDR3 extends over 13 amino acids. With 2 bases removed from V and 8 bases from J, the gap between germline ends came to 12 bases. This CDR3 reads CASSLNRGQEAFF. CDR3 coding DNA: TGTGCCAGCAGCTTAAATCGGGGACAAGAAGCTTTCTTT.

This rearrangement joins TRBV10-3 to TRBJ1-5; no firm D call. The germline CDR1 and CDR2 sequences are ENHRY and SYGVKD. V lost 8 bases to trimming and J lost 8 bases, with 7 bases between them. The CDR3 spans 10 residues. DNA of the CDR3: TGTGCCATCGGGGATGAGCCCCAGCATTTT. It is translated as CAIGDEPQHF.

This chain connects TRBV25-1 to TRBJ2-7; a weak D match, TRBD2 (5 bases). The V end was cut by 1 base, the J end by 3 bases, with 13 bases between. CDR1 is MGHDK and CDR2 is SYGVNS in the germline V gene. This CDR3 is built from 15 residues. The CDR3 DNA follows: TGTGCCAGCAGTGAATTCGGTGGAGGAGACTACGAGCAGTACTTC. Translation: CASSEFGGGDYEQYF.

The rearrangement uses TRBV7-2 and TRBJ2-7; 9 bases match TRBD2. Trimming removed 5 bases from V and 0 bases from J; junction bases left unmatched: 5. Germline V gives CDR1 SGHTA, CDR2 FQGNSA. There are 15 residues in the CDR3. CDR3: CASSASGGSSYEQYF. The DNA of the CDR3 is TGTGCCAGCAGCGCCAGCGGGGGGTCCTCCTACGAGCAGTACTTC.

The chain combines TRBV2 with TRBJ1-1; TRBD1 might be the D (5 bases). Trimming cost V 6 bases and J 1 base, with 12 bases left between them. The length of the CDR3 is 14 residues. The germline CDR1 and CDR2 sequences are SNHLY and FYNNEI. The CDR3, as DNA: TGTGCCAGCAGGGGACTCGGACAGAACACTGAAGCTTTCTTT. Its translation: CASRGLGQNTEAFF.

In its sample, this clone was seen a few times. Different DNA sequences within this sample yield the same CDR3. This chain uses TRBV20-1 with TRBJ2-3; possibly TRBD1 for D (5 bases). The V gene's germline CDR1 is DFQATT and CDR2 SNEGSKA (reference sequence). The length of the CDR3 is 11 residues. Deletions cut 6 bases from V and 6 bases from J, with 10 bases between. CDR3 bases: TGCAGTGCCCAAAGGGGTGATACGCAGTATTTT. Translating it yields CSAQRGDTQYF.

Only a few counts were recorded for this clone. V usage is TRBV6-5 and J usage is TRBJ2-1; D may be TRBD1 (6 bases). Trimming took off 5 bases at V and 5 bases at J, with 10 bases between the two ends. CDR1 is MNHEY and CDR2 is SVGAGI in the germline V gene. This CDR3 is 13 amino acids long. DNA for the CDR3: TGTGCCAGCAGTCGGACAGCTAACAATGAGCAGTTCTTC. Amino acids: CASSRTANNEQFF.

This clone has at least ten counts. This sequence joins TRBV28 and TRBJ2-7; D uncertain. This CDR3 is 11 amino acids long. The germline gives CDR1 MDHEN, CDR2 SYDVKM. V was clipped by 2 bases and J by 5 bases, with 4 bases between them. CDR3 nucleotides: TGTGCCAGCAGTTTAAGTAACGAGCAGTACTTC. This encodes CASSLSNEQYF.

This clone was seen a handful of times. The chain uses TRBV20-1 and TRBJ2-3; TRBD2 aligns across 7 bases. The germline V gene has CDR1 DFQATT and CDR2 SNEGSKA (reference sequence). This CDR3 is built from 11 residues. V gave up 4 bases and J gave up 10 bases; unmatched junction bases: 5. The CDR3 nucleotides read TGCAGTGCTACGACTAGCAGGGCGCAGTATTTT. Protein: CSATTSRAQYF.

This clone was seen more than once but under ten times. The CDR3 here is CASRLMENTEAFF. In DNA, the CDR3 is TGCGCCAGCAGACTAATGGAGAACACTGAAGCTTTCTTT. The gene calls are TRBV5-1 and TRBJ1-1; D is ambiguous. The V gene lost 5 bases and the J gene lost 1 base, with 9 bases spanning the gap. The CDR3 length is 13 residues. Per germline, CDR1 SGHRS and CDR2 YFSETQ.

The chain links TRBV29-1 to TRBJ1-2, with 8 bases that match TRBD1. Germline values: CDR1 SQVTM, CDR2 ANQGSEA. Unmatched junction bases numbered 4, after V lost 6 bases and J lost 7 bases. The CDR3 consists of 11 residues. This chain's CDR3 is CSVQGASGYTF. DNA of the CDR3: TGCAGCGTCCAGGGGGCCAGTGGCTACACCTTC.

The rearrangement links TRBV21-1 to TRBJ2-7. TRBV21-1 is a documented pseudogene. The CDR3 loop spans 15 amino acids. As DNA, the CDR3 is TGTGCCAGCAGCAGTCGGACACGGGATACCTACGAGCAGTACTTC. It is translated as CASSSRTRDTYEQYF.

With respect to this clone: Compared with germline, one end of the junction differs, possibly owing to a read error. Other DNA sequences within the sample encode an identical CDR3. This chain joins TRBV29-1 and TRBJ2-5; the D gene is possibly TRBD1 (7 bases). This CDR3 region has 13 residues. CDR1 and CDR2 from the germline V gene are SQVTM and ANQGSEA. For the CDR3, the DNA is TGCAGCGTTCGCAGGGGGGTCTCGGAGACCCAATACTTC. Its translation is CSVRRGVSETQYF.

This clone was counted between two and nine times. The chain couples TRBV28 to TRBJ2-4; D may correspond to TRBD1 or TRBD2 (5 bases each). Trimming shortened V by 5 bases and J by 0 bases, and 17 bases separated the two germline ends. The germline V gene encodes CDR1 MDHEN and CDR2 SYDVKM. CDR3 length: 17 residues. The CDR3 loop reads CASSAGTLELAKNIQYF. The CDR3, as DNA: TGTGCCAGCAGTGCCGGGACGTTAGAATTAGCCAAAAACATTCAGTACTTC.

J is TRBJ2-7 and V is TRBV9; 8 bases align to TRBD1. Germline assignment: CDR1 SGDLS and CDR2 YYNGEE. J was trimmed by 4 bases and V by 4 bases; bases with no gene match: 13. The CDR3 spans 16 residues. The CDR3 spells CASSTDVAGGTYEQYF. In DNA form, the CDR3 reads TGTGCCAGCAGCACAGACGTGGCAGGGGGCACATACGAGCAGTACTTC.

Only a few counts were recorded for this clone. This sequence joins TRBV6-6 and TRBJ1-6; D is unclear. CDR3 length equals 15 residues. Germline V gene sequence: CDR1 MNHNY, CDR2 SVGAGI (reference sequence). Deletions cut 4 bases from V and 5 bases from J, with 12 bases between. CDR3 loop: CASSLQAEDNSPLHF. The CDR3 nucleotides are TGTGCCAGCAGTTTGCAGGCGGAGGATAATTCACCCCTCCACTTT.

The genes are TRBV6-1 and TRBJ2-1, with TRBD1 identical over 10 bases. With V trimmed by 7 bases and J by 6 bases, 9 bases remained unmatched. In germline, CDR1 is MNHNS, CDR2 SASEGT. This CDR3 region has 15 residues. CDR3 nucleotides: TGTGCCAGCACCGAAGGACAGGGGGGGCGCAATGAGCAGTTCTTC. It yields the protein CASTEGQGGRNEQFF.